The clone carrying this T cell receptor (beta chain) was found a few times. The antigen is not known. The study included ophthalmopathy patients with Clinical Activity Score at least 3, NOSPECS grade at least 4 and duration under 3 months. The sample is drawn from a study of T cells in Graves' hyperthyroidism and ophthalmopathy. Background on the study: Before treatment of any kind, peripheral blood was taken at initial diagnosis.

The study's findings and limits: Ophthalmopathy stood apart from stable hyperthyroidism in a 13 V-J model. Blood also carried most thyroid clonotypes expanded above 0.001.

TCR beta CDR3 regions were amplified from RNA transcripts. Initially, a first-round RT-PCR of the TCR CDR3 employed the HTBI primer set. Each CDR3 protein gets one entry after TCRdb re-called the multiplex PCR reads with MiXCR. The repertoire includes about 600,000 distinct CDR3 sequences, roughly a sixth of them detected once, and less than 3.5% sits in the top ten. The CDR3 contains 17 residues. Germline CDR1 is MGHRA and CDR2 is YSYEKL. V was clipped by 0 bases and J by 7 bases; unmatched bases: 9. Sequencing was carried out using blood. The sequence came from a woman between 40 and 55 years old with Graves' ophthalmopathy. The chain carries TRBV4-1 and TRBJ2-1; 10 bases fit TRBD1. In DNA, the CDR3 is TGCGCCAGCAGCCAAGATAGGGGACAGGGGATGATGAATGAGCAGTTCTTC. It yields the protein CASSQDRGQGMMNEQFF.